The present T cell receptor beta chain was sequenced within a study of T cell responses to AZD1222 COVID-19 vaccine (dated by TCRdb to about 2021). A note on the overall study: Because spike-specific TCR depth and breadth did not differ between the two schedules, AZD1222 recipients who got a second dose at roughly 4 weeks were pooled with those who got a second dose at roughly 12 weeks. A total of under 250 trial participants underwent TCR sequencing, of whom nearly 210 had received two doses of AZD1222 and roughly 26 had received two doses of the MenACWY control vaccine. Trial participants were enrolled by age into subgroups of 18-55, 56-69 and 70-plus years, and around 150, 29 and 61 TCR-sequenced participants, respectively, were included in these subgroups. What the authors observed across the whole study: Epitopes outside the regions mutated in the B.1.351 and B.1.1.7 variants were reportedly recognized by nearly half of the unique spike-specific TCRs. A significant rise in spike-specific TCR breadth and depth was observed after two AZD1222 doses relative to day 0 and relative to MenACWY recipients. Because no samples from the day 14 peak response were available, repertoires could be characterized only after the peak T cell response. The 56-69-year group was small, and its depth increase did not reach significance, likely because of low power. Participants were mostly white British and included more females than males, and it was suggested by the authors that clonal diversity may have been underestimated. Conclusions about previously exposed vaccinees are limited because only a handful of AZD1222 recipients were SARS-CoV-2 seropositive at baseline. CD4 TCRs associated with the vaccine covered the entire spike protein, and the dominant responses were in regions 160-218 and 743-854.

After removal of 5 bases from V and 10 bases from J, the junction retains 10 bases not matched to a gene. From a lookup of the germline V gene (reference sequence), CDR1 and CDR2 are SEHNR and FQNEAQ. Including cysteine and phenylalanine, the CDR3 has 13 amino acids. Only the CDR3 DNA stays, 39 bases, in frame from base 1. According to the study, the label for this sample's time point signals: baseline before first vaccination. Vaccinee samples were obtained from the UK trials COV001 and COV002, which included a single-blind randomized controlled phase 2/3 trial of AZD1222 (ChAdOx1 nCoV-19) in healthy adults. For TCRbeta chain sequencing, PBMC samples were collected from trial participants at day 0 and at day 28 after the second dose. The CDR3 regions of human TCRbeta chains were subjected to immunosequencing. The authors processed their data as follows. Repertoire TCRs were matched against a reference library of SARS-CoV-2-specific TCRs generated with the MIRA antigen-specificity platform. Breadth was defined as the fraction of unique TCRs that were SARS-CoV-2-associated, and depth was defined as the fraction of total T cells that were SARS-CoV-2-associated. Each spike-specific TCR was assigned to its reactive spike region and to a CD4 or CD8 class using the MIRA data. Log10-transformed breadth and depth values were compared by one-way ANOVA with Sidak's multiple comparisons tests. TCRdb obtained this table from immuneACCESS and retained in-frame rearrangements with V and J assigned. These tables miss some clones; where compared with another copy, unresolved V genes account for less than half of the shortfall, and the remainder is unexplained. V and J calls and clone size are copied from that table; D and trimming were computed from the DNA. This sample is represented by 20,000 to 25,000 clones; around 82% of them were singletons. Jointly, the top ten make up around 46% of the sample.

As regards this clone: Its antigen is currently not known. Within one base of it there is no much larger clone, and no base qualities were kept.

The chain was built from TRBV7-9 and TRBJ1-1; TRBD1 fits 7 bases in the junction. The sample in question was peripheral blood, obtained on day 0 of AZD1222 vaccination. The clonotype comes from an adult in good health. CDR3 region: CASSPYPTGRAFF. The nucleotide sequence is TGTGCCAGCAGCCCGTATCCGACAGGGCGAGCTTTCTTT.